A selection of T cell receptor beta chains follows, all from one sample in a study of cytomegalovirus exposure and HLA in healthy donors. Only in-frame clones appear in the TCRdb table, and some are missing; sequencing was by immunoSEQ multiplex PCR. The sample consists of under 300,000 clones, around 87% of them appearing once. The sequencing input was PBMCs. The receptors stem from a young woman in good health and CMV-seronegative. Both conserved end residues are part of each CDR3. The order of the fields is CDR3 length, V gene, J gene, clone size, D gene, CDR3 protein, CDR3 DNA. The D gene is left open where the match is weak. Rows give clone size only sometimes, using once, few, many, or a class for an expanded clone.

cdr3_length: 12
v_call: TRBV7-6
j_call: TRBJ1-1
clone_size: NA
d_call: NA
cdr3_aa: CASRGGDTEAFF
cdr3_nt: TGTGCCAGCAGGGGAGGGGACACTGAAGCTTTCTTT

cdr3_length: 14
v_call: TRBV25-1
j_call: TRBJ1-6
clone_size: NA
d_call: TRBD1
cdr3_aa: CASSDDRGNSPLHF
cdr3_nt: TGTGCCAGCAGTGATGACAGGGGCAATTCACCCCTCCACTTT

cdr3_length: 13
v_call: TRBV29-1
j_call: TRBJ2-7
clone_size: NA
d_call: TRBD1
cdr3_aa: CSVGTGISYEQYF
cdr3_nt: TGCAGCGTTGGGACAGGGATTTCCTACGAGCAGTACTTC

cdr3_length: 14
v_call: TRBV7-3
j_call: TRBJ2-7
clone_size: NA
d_call: TRBD1
cdr3_aa: CASSPWTGNYEQYF
cdr3_nt: TGTGCCAGCAGCCCCTGGACAGGTAACTACGAGCAGTACTTC

cdr3_length: 13
v_call: TRBV30
j_call: TRBJ2-3
clone_size: once
d_call: NA
cdr3_aa: CAWMEFGTDTQYF
cdr3_nt: TGTGCCTGGATGGAGTTCGGCACAGATACGCAGTATTTT

cdr3_length: 16
v_call: TRBV28
j_call: TRBJ1-4
clone_size: NA
d_call: NA
cdr3_aa: CASSLLSAGKYEKLFF
cdr3_nt: TGTGCCAGCAGTTTATTGTCCGCAGGGAAGTACGAAAAACTGTTTTTT

cdr3_length: 19
v_call: TRBV7-6
j_call: TRBJ1-4
clone_size: NA
d_call: TRBD1
cdr3_aa: CASSLGTRVRTGENEKLFF
cdr3_nt: TGTGCCAGCAGCTTAGGTACACGGGTTCGGACAGGGGAAAATGAAAAACTGTTTTTT

cdr3_length: 13
v_call: TRBV30
j_call: TRBJ1-2
clone_size: NA
d_call: NA
cdr3_aa: CAWRVTGGYGYTF
cdr3_nt: TGTGCCTGGAGGGTAACCGGGGGCTATGGCTACACCTTC

cdr3_length: 15
v_call: TRBV6-1
j_call: TRBJ1-3
clone_size: NA
d_call: TRBD1
cdr3_aa: CASSEGQASGNTIYF
cdr3_nt: TGTGCCAGCAGTGAGGGACAGGCCTCTGGAAACACCATATATTTT

cdr3_length: 16
v_call: TRBV19
j_call: TRBJ2-5
clone_size: NA
d_call: NA
cdr3_aa: CASSPLVGGFSETQYF
cdr3_nt: TGTGCCAGTAGTCCCCTAGTGGGGGGTTTTAGTGAGACCCAGTACTTC

cdr3_length: 14
v_call: TRBV7-8
j_call: TRBJ2-1
clone_size: NA
d_call: NA
cdr3_aa: CASSPQPTSNEQFF
cdr3_nt: TGTGCCAGCAGCCCCCAGCCCACTAGCAATGAGCAGTTCTTC

cdr3_length: 14
v_call: TRBV5-1
j_call: TRBJ1-1
clone_size: NA
d_call: TRBD1
cdr3_aa: CASSFGTANTEAFF
cdr3_nt: TGCGCCAGCAGCTTCGGGACAGCTAACACTGAAGCTTTCTTT

cdr3_length: 16
v_call: TRBV15
j_call: TRBJ1-5
clone_size: once
d_call: NA
cdr3_aa: CATSRDRGGPNQPQHF
cdr3_nt: TGTGCCACCAGCAGAGATCGCGGGGGGCCCAATCAGCCCCAGCATTTT

cdr3_length: 17
v_call: TRBV15
j_call: TRBJ2-5
clone_size: NA
d_call: TRBD1
cdr3_aa: CATSRDLGRGPQETQYF
cdr3_nt: TGTGCCACCAGCAGAGATCTGGGCAGGGGGCCCCAAGAGACCCAGTACTTC

cdr3_length: 15
v_call: TRBV7-9
j_call: TRBJ1-1
clone_size: NA
d_call: TRBD1
cdr3_aa: CASSITGTGKAEAFF
cdr3_nt: TGTGCCAGCAGCATCACCGGGACAGGGAAGGCTGAAGCTTTCTTT

cdr3_length: 15
v_call: TRBV7-8
j_call: TRBJ2-2
clone_size: NA
d_call: NA
cdr3_aa: CASSLAALGSGELFF
cdr3_nt: TGTGCCAGCAGCTTAGCGGCCCTAGGTTCCGGGGAGCTGTTTTTT

cdr3_length: 14
v_call: TRBV5-1
j_call: TRBJ1-1
clone_size: once
d_call: NA
cdr3_aa: CASSLGGANTEAFF
cdr3_nt: TGCGCCAGCAGCTTGGGGGGAGCAAACACTGAAGCTTTCTTT

cdr3_length: 16
v_call: TRBV19
j_call: TRBJ2-7
clone_size: NA
d_call: TRBD1
cdr3_aa: CASSDPTGGAAYEQYF
cdr3_nt: TGTGCCAGTAGTGACCCGACAGGGGGCGCGGCCTACGAGCAGTACTTC

cdr3_length: 18
v_call: TRBV4-2
j_call: TRBJ2-5
clone_size: once
d_call: TRBD2
cdr3_aa: CASSQEIYSGGTQETQYF
cdr3_nt: TGTGCCAGCAGCCAAGAGATCTATAGCGGGGGAACCCAAGAGACCCAGTACTTC

cdr3_length: 13
v_call: TRBV29-1
j_call: TRBJ1-1
clone_size: NA
d_call: NA
cdr3_aa: CSVEPLGRVKAFF
cdr3_nt: TGCAGCGTTGAGCCCCTCGGGAGGGTTAAAGCTTTCTTT

cdr3_length: 16
v_call: TRBV5-1
j_call: TRBJ2-5
clone_size: NA
d_call: NA
cdr3_aa: CASSLAGGGGQETQYF
cdr3_nt: TGCGCCAGCAGCTTGGCCGGGGGAGGGGGCCAAGAGACCCAGTACTTC